The 20 T cell receptor beta chains in this list originate from one sample, sequenced in a study of blood T cells in healthy people across ages. Alongside a J-beta primer mix, a sample-barcoded 5' primer served in a second PCR lasting roughly 7 to 11 cycles. TCRdb called the 5' RACE reads again in MiXCR, with one record for every CDR3 protein. The table shows about 720,000 distinct CDR3 sequences, with 25% occurring only once. These sequences were also reported in another study, on T cells of mothers and their children.

The sample taken for sequencing was blood. These receptors were obtained from a boy between 10 and 17 years old in good health.

V usage is TRBV16 and J usage is TRBJ1-4; D is unresolved. Trimming pared 5 bases from V and 3 bases from J, leaving 10 bases between. The CDR3 covers 14 residues. Germline V gene data show CDR1 as KGHSY and CDR2 as FQNENV. The CDR3 spells CASSRVAANEKLFF. CDR3 in DNA: TGTGCCAGCAGCAGAGTCGCAGCTAATGAAAAACTGTTTTTT.

This clonotype appeared a few times. This chain connects TRBV12-3 or TRBV12-4 to TRBJ2-7; D is ambiguous. V was cut by 6 bases and J by 5 bases, with 20 bases left in between. CDR3 size: 15 residues. The CDR3 sequence: CASRGHDWFGDEQYF. The DNA of the CDR3 is TGTGCCAGCAGGGGTCATGACTGGTTTGGGGACGAGCAGTACTTC.

This chain links TRBV11-2 with TRBJ1-6; 8 bases are a match to TRBD1. V gave up 5 bases and J gave up 9 bases; unmatched junction bases: 6. The CDR3 runs to 14 residues. Germline-derived CDR1 and CDR2 are SGHAT and FQNNGV. The CDR3, as DNA: TGTGCCAGCAGCGACAGGACAGGGCGTTCACCCCTCCACTTT. It translates to CASSDRTGRSPLHF.

The chain employs TRBV20-1 and TRBJ2-7, with D unresolved. The V gene's germline CDR1 is DFQATT and CDR2 SNEGSKA (reference sequence). The V end was cut by 5 bases, the J end by 0 bases, with 14 bases between. The CDR3 is made up of 14 amino acids. CDR3 nucleotides: TGCAGTGCTCCCGGGCAATTTAGCTCCTACGAGCAGTACTTC. This gives the protein CSAPGQFSSYEQYF.

The chain links TRBV7-2 to TRBJ1-1; weak D call: TRBD1 (5 bases). CDR1 and CDR2 from the germline V gene are SGHTA and FQGNSA. V was trimmed by 3 bases and J by 2 bases, leaving 16 bases between them. CDR3 length: 16 residues. CDR3 sequence: CASSFSSGHANTEAFF. The CDR3 nucleotides read TGTGCCAGCAGCTTCTCCTCAGGGCATGCAAACACTGAAGCTTTCTTT.

V gene TRBV29-1 combines with J gene TRBJ2-1, with 10 bases that match TRBD2. V lost 1 base, J lost 9 bases, and 3 bases stayed unmatched. This CDR3 spans 13 amino acids. From germline, CDR1 is SQVTM and CDR2 ANQGSEA. The CDR3 protein is CSVEVAGGGEQFF. CDR3 nucleotides: TGCAGCGTTGAAGTAGCGGGGGGAGGTGAGCAGTTCTTC.

The rearrangement links TRBV5-6 to TRBJ2-1; D is uncertain. The V end was cut by 3 bases, the J end by 4 bases, with 17 bases between. Germline V CDR1 and CDR2: SGHDT, YYEEEE. The CDR3 has 16 residues. The CDR3 DNA sequence: TGTGCCAGCAGCTCGCCACTACGCGACGAATACAATGAGCAGTTCTTC. Translation: CASSSPLRDEYNEQFF. The variable domain in full, completed from reference TRBV5-6 and TRBJ2-1, reads DAGVTQSPTHLIKTRGQQVTLRCSPKSGHDTVSWYQQALGQGPQFIFQYYEEEERQRGNFPDRFSGHQFPNYSSELNVNALLLGDSALYLCASSSPLRDEYNEQFFGPGTRLTVL.

This clonotype was seen only once. The CDR3 coding sequence is TGCGCCAGCAGCTGGGAGGGGAAAATCCAAGAGACCCAGTACTTC. Its translation is CASSWEGKIQETQYF. This chain joins TRBV5-1 and TRBJ2-5; 7 nucleotides align to TRBD2. Germline values: CDR1 SGHRS, CDR2 YFSETQ. J was trimmed by 1 base and V by 3 bases; bases with no gene match: 6. The length of the CDR3 is 15 residues.

This clonotype has just a few counts. The V and J genes are TRBV27 and TRBJ2-5; perhaps D is TRBD1 or TRBD2 (6 bases each). The CDR3 has 15 residues. Trimming shortened V by 5 bases and J by 5 bases, and 18 bases separated the two germline ends. Per germline, CDR1 MNHEY and CDR2 SMNVEV (reference sequence). CDR3 in DNA: TGTGCCAGCAGTCCCCGGAGGGGGGATCGTGAGACCCAGTACTTC. As protein: CASSPRRGDRETQYF.

This clonotype was seen more than once but under ten times. The chain combines TRBV20-1 with TRBJ2-7; TRBD2 matches 12 bases. This CDR3 contains 18 residues. Germline CDR1 and CDR2: DFQATT and SNEGSKA (reference sequence). After removal of 1 base from V and 4 bases from J, the junction contained 14 bases not matched to a gene. CDR3 amino acids: CSARALLETSGGFYEQYF. The CDR3 bases are TGCAGTGCTAGAGCTCTTCTCGAGACTAGCGGGGGATTTTACGAGCAGTACTTC.

Only a few counts were recorded for this clonotype. The chain is built from TRBV28 and TRBJ1-2, with D perhaps TRBD1 (5 bases). The CDR3 sequence is 15 residues long. Trimming removed 3 bases from V and 4 bases from J, with 15 bases in between. CDR1 is MDHEN, CDR2 SYDVKM, per germline. The CDR3 sequence: CASSFRGGLSYGYTF. The CDR3, as DNA: TGTGCCAGCAGTTTCCGGGGGGGATTGAGCTATGGCTACACCTTC.

Only one count was recorded for this clonotype. This sequence joins TRBV5-1 and TRBJ2-1; no clear D. The CDR3 consists of 15 residues. V was clipped by 4 bases and J by 2 bases, with 13 bases between them. Germline lookup yields CDR1 SGHRS and CDR2 YFSETQ. Written as DNA, the CDR3 is TGCGCCAGCAGCCCGGAGCGAGCCGCCTACAATGAGCAGTTCTTC. This gives the protein CASSPERAAYNEQFF.

CDR3 DNA: TGCGCCAGCAGCTTGGGGCACCTCGCGAACACCGGGGAGCTGTTTTTT. Amino acids: CASSLGHLANTGELFF. The chain uses TRBV5-1 and TRBJ2-2; no clear D gene. With 0 bases removed from V and 0 bases from J, the gap between germline ends came to 9 bases. Per the germline V gene, CDR1 is SGHRS and CDR2 is YFSETQ. CDR3 length: 16 amino acids.

There are a few counts of this clonotype. V is TRBV12-3 or TRBV12-4 and J is TRBJ2-5, with D maybe TRBD2 (7 bases). Trimming took off 3 bases at V and 6 bases at J, with 17 bases between the two ends. This CDR3 has 15 amino acids. The CDR3 nucleotides read TGTGCCAGCAGTTTGATGATTTCGGGGGGCAAGACCCAGTACTTC. It is translated as CASSLMISGGKTQYF.

The CDR3 DNA reads TGTGCCAGCAGCTTAGTCGGACAGTCTCCATCTTACGAGCAGTACTTC. Translated, it gives CASSLVGQSPSYEQYF. The chain joins TRBV7-9 to TRBJ2-7, with D perhaps matching TRBD1 (6 bases). The CDR3 is 16 residues long. V lost 1 base to trimming and J lost 4 bases, with 17 bases between them. In germline, CDR1 is SEHNR, CDR2 FQNEAQ (reference sequence).

The rearrangement joins TRBV15 to TRBJ2-7, with D perhaps matching TRBD1 (5 bases). The CDR3 consists of 14 residues. Trimming left V 1 base short and J 2 bases short, with 9 bases between. Germline V gene sequence: CDR1 LNHNV, CDR2 YYDKDF (reference sequence). In DNA, the CDR3 is TGTGCCACCAGCAGAGGTCAGGGAACCTACGAGCAGTACTTC. This codes for CATSRGQGTYEQYF.

In its sample, this clonotype was seen a few times. The chain recombines TRBV28 with TRBJ2-5, with 8 bases fitting TRBD1. This CDR3 region has 15 residues. The germline gives CDR1 MDHEN, CDR2 SYDVKM. Trimming removed 5 bases from V and 2 bases from J; junction bases left unmatched: 7. The CDR3 loop is CASSAHRGAQETQYF. For the CDR3, the DNA is TGTGCCAGCAGTGCCCACAGGGGGGCACAAGAGACCCAGTACTTC.

This clonotype showed up just a few times. This chain uses TRBV7-9 with TRBJ1-4; the D gene is possibly TRBD1 (5 bases). The V gene lost 1 base and the J gene lost 4 bases, with 10 bases spanning the gap. This CDR3 is 15 amino acids long. In germline, CDR1 is SEHNR, CDR2 FQNEAQ (reference sequence). The CDR3 sequence is CASSLVGGYNEKLFF. DNA of the CDR3: TGTGCCAGCAGCTTAGTTGGGGGTTATAATGAAAAACTGTTTTTT. The full variable domain, completed using reference TRBV7-9 and TRBJ1-4, is DTGVSQNPRHKITKRGQNVTFRCDPISEHNRLYWYRQTLGQGPEFLTYFQNEAQLEKSRLLSDRFSAERPKGSFSTLEIQRTEQGDSAMYLCASSLVGGYNEKLFFGSGTQLSVL.

In this sample, this clonotype turned up a few times. This rearrangement joins TRBV4-1 to TRBJ1-4; perhaps TRBD1 as D (5 bases). The V and J ends lost 3 bases and 2 bases respectively, with 10 bases between them. Germline CDR1 MGHRA, CDR2 YSYEKL. The CDR3 sequence is 15 residues long. CDR3 bases: TGCGCCAGCAGCCAGAGGGACGCGACTAATGAAAAACTGTTTTTT. The encoded protein is CASSQRDATNEKLFF.

This clonotype was found many times. The chain joins TRBV20-1 to TRBJ1-5; unclear D gene. Trimming cost V 2 bases and J 1 base, with 3 bases left between them. The germline gives CDR1 DFQATT, CDR2 SNEGSKA (reference sequence). This CDR3 region has 12 residues. As DNA, the CDR3 is TGCAGTGCTAGAAAGAGCAATCAGCCCCAGCATTTT. Translating it yields CSARKSNQPQHF.